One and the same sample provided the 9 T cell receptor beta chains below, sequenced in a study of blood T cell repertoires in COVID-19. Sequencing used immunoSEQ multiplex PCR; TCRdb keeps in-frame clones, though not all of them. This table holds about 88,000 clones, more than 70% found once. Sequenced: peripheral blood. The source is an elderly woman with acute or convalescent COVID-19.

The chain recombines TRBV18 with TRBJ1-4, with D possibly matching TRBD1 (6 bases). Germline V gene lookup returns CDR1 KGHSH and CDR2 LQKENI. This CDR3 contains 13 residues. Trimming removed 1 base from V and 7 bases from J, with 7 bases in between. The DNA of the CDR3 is TGTGCCAGCTCACCACGGACAGCTGAAAAACTGTTTTTT. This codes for CASSPRTAEKLFF.

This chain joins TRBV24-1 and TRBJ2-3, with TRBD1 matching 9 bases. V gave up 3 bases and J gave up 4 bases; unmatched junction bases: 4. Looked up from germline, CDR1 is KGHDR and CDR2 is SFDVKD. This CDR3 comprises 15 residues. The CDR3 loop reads CATSDVQGAADTQYF. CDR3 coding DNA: TGTGCCACCAGTGATGTACAGGGGGCGGCAGATACGCAGTATTTT.

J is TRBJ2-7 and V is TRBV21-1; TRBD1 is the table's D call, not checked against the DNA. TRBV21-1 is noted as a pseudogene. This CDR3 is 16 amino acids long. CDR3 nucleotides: TGTGCCAGCAGCTTTCGGTCGGACAGGGGTACCTGCGAGCAGTACTTC. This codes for CASSFRSDRGTCEQYF.

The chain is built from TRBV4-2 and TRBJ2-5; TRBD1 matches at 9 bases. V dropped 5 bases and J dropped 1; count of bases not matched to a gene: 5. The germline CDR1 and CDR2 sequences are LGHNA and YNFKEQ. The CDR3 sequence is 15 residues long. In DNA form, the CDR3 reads TGTGCCAGCAGCGTACAGGGACAGGGCCAAGAGACCCAGTACTTC. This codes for CASSVQGQGQETQYF.

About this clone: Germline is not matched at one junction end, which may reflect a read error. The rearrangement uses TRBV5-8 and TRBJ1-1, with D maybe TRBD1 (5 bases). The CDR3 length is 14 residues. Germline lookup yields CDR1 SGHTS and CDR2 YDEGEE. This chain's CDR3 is CASTLGRVNTEAFF. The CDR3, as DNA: TGTGCCAGCACCTTGGGCAGGGTGAACACTGAAGCTTTCTTT. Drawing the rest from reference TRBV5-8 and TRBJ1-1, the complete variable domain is EAGVTQSPTHLIKTRGQQATLRCSPISGHTSVYWYQQALGLGLQFLLWYDEGEERNRGNFPPRFSGRQFPNYSSELNVNALELEDSALYLCASTLGRVNTEAFFGQGTRLTVV.

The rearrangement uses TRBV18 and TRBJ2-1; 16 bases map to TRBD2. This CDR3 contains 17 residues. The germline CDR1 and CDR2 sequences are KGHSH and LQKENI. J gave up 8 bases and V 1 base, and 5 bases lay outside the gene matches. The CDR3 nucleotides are TGTGCCAGCTCACCACAACCGGGACTAGCGGGAGGGCATGAGCAGTTCTTC. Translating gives CASSPQPGLAGGHEQFF.

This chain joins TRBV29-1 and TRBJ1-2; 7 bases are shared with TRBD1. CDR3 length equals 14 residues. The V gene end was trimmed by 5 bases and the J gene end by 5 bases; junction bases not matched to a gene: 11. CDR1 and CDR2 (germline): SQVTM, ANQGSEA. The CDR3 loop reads CSVSSEGARYGYTF. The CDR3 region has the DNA TGCAGCGTTTCTTCGGAGGGGGCTCGATATGGCTACACCTTC.

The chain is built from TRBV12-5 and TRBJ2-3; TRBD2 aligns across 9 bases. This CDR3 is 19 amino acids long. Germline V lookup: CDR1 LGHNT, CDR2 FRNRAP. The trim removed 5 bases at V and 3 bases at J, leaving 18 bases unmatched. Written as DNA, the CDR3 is TGTGCTAGTGGTCCCCCCAAAGGACGACTAGCGGTAGGGACAGATACGCAGTATTTT. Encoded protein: CASGPPKGRLAVGTDTQYF.

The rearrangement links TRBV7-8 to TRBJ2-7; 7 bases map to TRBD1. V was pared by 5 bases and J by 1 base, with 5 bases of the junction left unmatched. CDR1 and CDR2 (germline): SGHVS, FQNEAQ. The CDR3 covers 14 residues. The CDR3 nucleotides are TGTGCCAGCAGCCTCCGGGACAGTTCCTACGAGCAGTACTTC. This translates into CASSLRDSSYEQYF.